Listed here are 28 T cell receptor beta chains from one sample, sequenced in a study of blood T cell repertoires in COVID-19. Profiling relied on immunoSEQ multiplex PCR, and the TCRdb table lists in-frame clones only, not all of them. The sample contains about 210,000 clones, 90% to 95% of which appear only once. Sequencing was carried out using peripheral blood. The receptors shown here come from a man younger than 40 with acute or convalescent COVID-19.

This chain uses TRBV9 with TRBJ2-3; 7 nucleotides line up with TRBD1. V gave up 4 bases and J gave up 5 bases; unmatched junction bases: 7. CDR1 is SGDLS, CDR2 YYNGEE, per germline. The CDR3 runs to 14 residues. CDR3 bases: TGTGCCAGCAGCACCTGGACAGGAGGAGATACGCAGTATTTT. Its translation is CASSTWTGGDTQYF.

This sequence joins TRBV9 and TRBJ2-1; 7 bases match TRBD1. The J segment lost 2 bases and the V segment lost 2 bases, leaving 4 bases of the junction unmatched. This CDR3 is built from 15 residues. Looked up from germline, CDR1 is SGDLS and CDR2 is YYNGEE. The CDR3 is CASSVVGTAYNEQFF. DNA for the CDR3: TGTGCCAGCAGCGTCGTCGGGACAGCCTACAATGAGCAGTTCTTC.

This chain links TRBV5-4 with TRBJ2-7; perhaps TRBD1 as D (5 bases). The V and J ends lost 1 base and 6 bases respectively, with 14 bases between them. Per the germline V gene, CDR1 is SGHNT and CDR2 is YYREEE (reference sequence). CDR3 length: 14 amino acids. Here the CDR3 DNA reads TGTGCCAGCAGCTTGCAAGACAGCCCGTCCGAGCAGTACTTC. It encodes CASSLQDSPSEQYF.

The rearrangement joins TRBV3-1 (or the pseudogene TRBV3-2) to TRBJ1-3; D uncertain. Trimming took off 4 bases at V and 4 bases at J, with 14 bases between the two ends. CDR1 is LGHDT, CDR2 YNNKEL, per germline (reference sequence). There are 15 residues in the CDR3. In nucleotides, the CDR3 is TGTGCCAGCAGCCTAACCATCGATCGGGGAAACACCATATATTTT. It encodes CASSLTIDRGNTIYF.

The rearrangement joins TRBV28 to TRBJ1-1; D possibly corresponds to TRBD1 (6 bases). The CDR3 runs 13 residues. Trimming stripped 4 bases from V and 5 bases from J, with 11 bases between. Germline loops: CDR1 MDHEN, CDR2 SYDVKM. DNA of the CDR3: TGTGCCAGCAGTTCAGGGGTGGGGACTGAAGCTTTCTTT. Translation gives CASSSGVGTEAFF.

The chain joins TRBV27 to TRBJ1-2, with D possibly TRBD1 on 6 matching bases. V gave up 6 bases and J gave up 8 bases, with 16 bases separating them. CDR1 is MNHEY and CDR2 is SMNVEV in the germline V gene (reference sequence). CDR3 size: 13 residues. In DNA, the CDR3 is TGTGCCAGCAGACGATTGACAGGTTCCGGCTACACCTTC. It translates to CASRRLTGSGYTF.

This clone has a single count. V usage is TRBV30 and J usage is TRBJ2-1, with 8 nucleotides matching TRBD1. This CDR3 contains 14 residues. V lost 3 bases to trimming and J lost 10 bases; unmatched junction nucleotides: 11. Germline V lookup: CDR1 GTSNPN, CDR2 SVGIG (reference sequence). The CDR3 DNA reads as TGTGCCTGGAGAGAGACAGGGGTTTGGAACGAGCAGTTCTTC. It translates to CAWRETGVWNEQFF.

This clone was seen once. The V and J genes are TRBV27 and TRBJ1-5; D remains unclear. Germline CDR1 MNHEY, CDR2 SMNVEV (reference sequence). This CDR3 comprises 13 residues. V dropped 6 bases and J dropped 5 bases, with 11 bases sitting between them. CDR3: CASSPVLDQPQHF. DNA of the CDR3: TGTGCCAGCAGCCCAGTCTTGGATCAGCCCCAGCATTTT.

The CDR3 reads CASSLNRLLGYTF. The CDR3 nucleotides are TGTGCCAGCAGTTTAAACCGGTTGCTGGGCTACACCTTC. The chain recombines TRBV12-3 or TRBV12-4 with TRBJ1-2; D remains ambiguous. The CDR3 is 13 amino acids. Trimming left V 2 bases short and J 8 bases short, with 12 bases between.

The chain combines TRBV28 with TRBJ2-2; D is uncertain. V was clipped by 0 bases and J by 0 bases, with 8 bases between them. Germline V gene lookup returns CDR1 MDHEN and CDR2 SYDVKM. The CDR3 is made up of 16 amino acids. The CDR3 region has the DNA TGTGCCAGCAGTTTATGGCAGTCCTCGAACACCGGGGAGCTGTTTTTT. Its protein is CASSLWQSSNTGELFF.

The chain carries TRBV15 and TRBJ1-4, with TRBD1 matching over 9 bases. Germline V gives CDR1 LNHNV, CDR2 YYDKDF (reference sequence). V lost 1 base, J lost 6 bases, and 0 bases stayed unmatched. The CDR3 has 14 residues. The CDR3 region is CATSRGDRDEKLFF. DNA for the CDR3: TGTGCCACCAGCAGAGGGGACAGGGATGAAAAACTGTTTTTT.

V and J are TRBV19 and TRBJ1-3, with unresolved D. V was clipped by 8 bases and J by 1 base, with 15 bases between them. This CDR3 spans 15 amino acids. Germline V CDR1 and CDR2: LNHDA, SQIVND (reference sequence). The CDR3 is CASCEYSTSGNTIYF. CDR3 DNA sequence: TGTGCCAGTTGTGAATACAGCACATCTGGAAACACCATATATTTT. Drawing the rest from reference TRBV19 and TRBJ1-3, the complete variable domain is DGGITQSPKYLFRKEGQNVTLSCEQNLNHDAMYWYRQDPGQGLRLIYYSQIVNDFQKGDIAEGYSVSREKKESFPLTVTSAQKNPTAFYLCASCEYSTSGNTIYFGEGSWLTVV.

Turning to this clone: Relative to the germline gene, one junction end is altered; a read error may explain this. The chain couples TRBV7-7 to TRBJ2-3; D is possibly TRBD2 (5 bases). The CDR3 sequence is 15 residues long. Looked up from germline, CDR1 is SSHAT and CDR2 is FNYEAQ (reference sequence). The CDR3 DNA is TGTGCTAGCAGCTCCGGACTGTACGACACAGATACGCAGTATTTT. Amino acid sequence: CASSSGLYDTDTQYF.

J is TRBJ1-1 and V is TRBV10-1; 11 bases align to TRBD1. J lost 6 bases, V lost 4 bases, and 10 bases had no gene match. This CDR3 has 16 amino acids. From germline, CDR1 is WNHNN and CDR2 SYGVQD (reference sequence). In DNA, the CDR3 is TGCGCCAGCAGTGCCCGGACAGGGGGCCCGAGTCCTGAAGCTTTCTTT. Translation: CASSARTGGPSPEAFF.

V is TRBV7-8 and J is TRBJ1-1; 8 nucleotides agree with TRBD1. With 5 bases clipped from V and 0 bases from J, the junction kept 14 bases outside the gene matches. This CDR3 has 18 residues. Germline CDR1 reads SGHVS; CDR2 reads FQNEAQ. CDR3 protein: CASSLRSGTGTMNTEAFF. The CDR3 region has the DNA TGTGCCAGCAGCCTCCGTTCCGGGACAGGAACGATGAACACTGAAGCTTTCTTT.

The CDR3 sequence is CAWSAGQALYEQYF. CDR3 DNA sequence: TGTGCCTGGAGTGCCGGACAGGCCCTCTACGAGCAGTACTTC. The chain has TRBV30 and TRBJ2-7; 7 bases map to TRBD1. Germline V gene data show CDR1 as GTSNPN and CDR2 as SVGIG (reference sequence). The length of the CDR3 is 14 residues. V dropped 1 base and J dropped 3; count of bases not matched to a gene: 6. The full variable domain, its missing parts supplied by reference TRBV30 and TRBJ2-7, is SQTIHQWPATLVQPVGSPLSLECTVEGTSNPNLYWYRQAAGRGLQLLFYSVGIGQISSEVPQNLSASRPQDRQFILSSKKLLLSDSGFYLCAWSAGQALYEQYFGPGTRLTVT.

The chain links TRBV6-6 to TRBJ1-2, with 8 bases aligning to TRBD1. The CDR3 covers 13 residues. The germline V gene has CDR1 MNHNY and CDR2 SVGAGI (reference sequence). Trimming at V came to 6 bases and at J to 7 bases, leaving 7 bases not matched to a gene. The CDR3 DNA is TGTGCCAGCAGAACAGGGGGGGGCTTTGGCTACACCTTC. Encoded protein: CASRTGGGFGYTF.

V usage is TRBV19 and J usage is TRBJ2-1; tentatively, D is TRBD2 (5 bases). CDR3 length equals 12 residues. CDR1 LNHDA and CDR2 SQIVND come from the germline V gene (reference sequence). The V and J ends lost 3 bases and 11 bases respectively, with 11 bases between them. CDR3 amino acids: CASSIVAGQQFF. The CDR3 nucleotides read TGTGCCAGTAGTATCGTCGCGGGTCAGCAGTTCTTC.

This rearrangement joins TRBV19 to TRBJ1-3, with D possibly TRBD1 on 5 matching bases. Looked up from germline, CDR1 is LNHDA and CDR2 is SQIVND (reference sequence). The CDR3 covers 12 residues. Between the trimmed V and J ends, which lost 7 bases and 8 bases, there was a span of 12 bases. The CDR3 reads CASNDGGYTIYF. CDR3 coding DNA: TGTGCCAGTAACGACGGGGGATACACCATATATTTT.

J is TRBJ1-1 and V is TRBV5-5; the D is unclear. V lost 2 bases, J lost 4 bases, and 6 bases lay in between. The CDR3 has 12 residues. CDR1 and CDR2 (germline): SGHKS, YYEKEE (reference sequence). In DNA, the CDR3 is TGTGCCAGCAGCTTCTATTCCACTGAAGCTTTCTTT. Encoded protein: CASSFYSTEAFF.

This clone has a single count. The rearrangement joins TRBV19 to TRBJ1-1, with D perhaps TRBD1 (6 bases). This CDR3 is 17 amino acids long. The V gene lost 10 bases and the J gene lost 0 bases, with 24 bases spanning the gap. Germline assignment: CDR1 LNHDA and CDR2 SQIVND (reference sequence). The CDR3 DNA sequence: TGTGCCACCTCAAAGGACAGTTTTGTAGGGATGAACACTGAAGCTTTCTTT. It encodes CATSKDSFVGMNTEAFF.

The table lists this clone with a count of one. The CDR3 here is CASSPQTGGNEQFF. In nucleotides, the CDR3 is TGTGCCAGCAGCCCGCAGACAGGGGGCAATGAGCAGTTCTTC. This chain links TRBV9 with TRBJ2-1; 9 bases are a match to TRBD1. This CDR3 contains 14 residues. Per germline, CDR1 SGDLS and CDR2 YYNGEE. J lost 6 bases, V lost 4 bases, and 5 bases had no gene match.

V gene TRBV28 combines with J gene TRBJ2-5; 9 nucleotides align to TRBD1. Per germline, CDR1 MDHEN and CDR2 SYDVKM. The junction had 12 bases not matched to a gene; V was cut back by 8 bases and J by 5 bases. The CDR3 is 15 amino acids. CDR3 nucleotide sequence: TGTGCCAGCCTCCACTCCGGGACAGGGATGGAGACCCAGTACTTC. Protein: CASLHSGTGMETQYF.

The J gene is TRBJ2-3, the V gene TRBV9, with 8 nucleotides matching TRBD1. In germline, CDR1 is SGDLS, CDR2 YYNGEE. The CDR3 length is 18 residues. J gave up 2 bases and V 3 bases, and 14 bases lay outside the gene matches. In DNA form, the CDR3 reads TGTGCCAGCAGCGCAGGGGGCCTACAGCAACCGTTCACAGATACGCAGTATTTT. It codes for CASSAGGLQQPFTDTQYF.

This sequence joins TRBV25-1 and TRBJ2-5; the D gene is possibly TRBD1 (6 bases). Germline-derived CDR1 and CDR2 are MGHDK and SYGVNS. CDR3 length: 15 amino acids. V lost 6 bases, J lost 0 bases, and 14 bases lay in between. DNA for the CDR3: TGTGCCAGCAGCCGCCTCGGGACAAACCAAGAGACCCAGTACTTC. This sequence encodes CASSRLGTNQETQYF.

V gene TRBV5-6 combines with J gene TRBJ2-3; a possible D gene is TRBD1 (6 bases). The CDR3 spans 15 residues. Trimming removed 0 bases from V and 5 bases from J, with 13 bases in between. Looked up from germline, CDR1 is SGHDT and CDR2 is YYEEEE. The CDR3 sequence: CASSLVGGPGDTQYF. The CDR3 DNA sequence: TGTGCCAGCAGCTTGGTAGGGGGACCAGGAGATACGCAGTATTTT.

The count of this clone is one. This chain links TRBV11-3 with TRBJ2-3; 9 nucleotides line up with TRBD2. Trimming at V came to 8 bases and at J to 8 bases, leaving 14 bases not matched to a gene. The CDR3 runs to 15 residues. Germline lookup yields CDR1 SGHNT and CDR2 YENEEA. The CDR3: CASSPGGASGTTQYF. The CDR3 DNA sequence: TGTGCCAGCTCCCCTGGGGGAGCTAGCGGGACTACGCAGTATTTT.

The V call is TRBV6-1, the J call TRBJ2-1; D remains unclear. The ends were cut back, 1 base at V and 7 bases at J, with 5 bases in the middle. The length of the CDR3 is 12 residues. From germline, CDR1 is MNHNS and CDR2 SASEGT. The DNA for the CDR3 is TGTGCCAGCAGTGAAGTCGAGAATGAGCAGTTCTTC. Its translation: CASSEVENEQFF.